This T cell receptor (beta chain) was identified during a study of blood T cells in healthy people across ages (dated by TCRdb to about 2015). As for the study more broadly: Template switching captured roughly one uniquely barcoded TCR beta cDNA molecule per two T cells in model experiments. Age-related changes in TCR beta repertoire diversity were measured in the study by deep sequencing normalized with unique cDNA molecular identifiers. Four age groups were formed from the donors: young (average 16 years), middle-aged (approximately 41), aged (around 68) and long-lived (more than 75). To avoid experimental bias, donors of different ages were spread randomly across the sequencing lanes. Using the same blood draw, the study looked at two additional independent replicas of 1 million unique cDNA reads for two donors, one aged 18 to 30 and the other aged 80 or older.

Library preparation was by 5' RACE. TCRdb lists the instrument as Illumina HiSeq 2500. The second PCR ran for about 6 to 12 cycles and used a J-beta primer mix along with a sample-barcoded 5' primer. A template-switch 5' adaptor carrying 12 random nucleotides introduced a unique molecular identifier onto each TCR beta cDNA molecule. At least 2.5 million CDR3-containing paired-end reads were obtained from each sample. First-strand cDNA was synthesized from all RNA with the Mint cDNA synthesis kit, primed by a TRBC-specific oligonucleotide. All cDNA was treated with uracil-DNA glycosylase and then went through a first 18-cycle PCR with the universal primers M1SS and BC2_uni_R. The study's own analysis went as follows. Each sample was normalized by randomly selecting 1 million high-quality reads, each carrying a distinct molecular identifier. Reads with shared molecular identifiers were discarded instead of being binned into consensus sequences. MiTCR, set to a Q25 quality threshold and the strictest error-elimination algorithm, was used for CDR3 identification, clonotype clustering and error correction. A nonparametric unseen species model with Euler transformation was used to estimate a lower bound on total TCR beta diversity. TCRdb trimmed the raw reads at Q25, called clones with MiXCR and kept productive beta chains. Under each unique CDR3 protein, matching rows form one entry showing the most common genes and DNA. These V and J calls originate from TCRdb's pipeline instead of the authors' own analysis. The sample includes about 1.4 million distinct CDR3 sequences, with approximately 59% observed a single time. 6.5% to 8.5% of the sample is held by the ten biggest clonotypes.

The paper's findings and limits, for the study overall: Bulk unsorted PBMC profiling prevented conclusive comparison of naive and antigen-experienced compartments. A strong correlation was found between observed TCR beta diversity and the percentage of naive T cells measured by flow cytometry. Estimates of total diversity from one million sequenced T cells were regarded as lower bounds and underestimates. Compared with the aged group, the long-lived group had more naive CD4+ T cells, fewer expanded clones and increased TCR diversity, a pattern suggesting age selection. As age increased, observed TCR beta diversity per million T cells dropped in a roughly linear way, and a significant reduction was already evident by age about 36. The CMV infection status of donors was not known, potentially confounding age-related changes in expanded clonotypes.

In this sample, this clonotype turned up a few times. There is no known antigen for this receptor. Base qualities are not provided; no much larger clone lies one nucleotide away. The 35 to 40 donors, aged about 6 to 95 years, were systemically healthy Caucasian individuals from Russia. Around 9.7 milliliters of peripheral blood were collected from each donor into EDTA-treated Vacutainer tubes. Ficoll-Paque density-gradient centrifugation was used to isolate PBMCs, with at least 7 million obtained per sample. Trizol reagent was used to extract total RNA from PBMCs, with at least 6 micrograms per sample. The percentages of naive CD45RAhigh/CD27high T cells were determined by flow cytometry on a PBMC aliquot from every donor. The sample comprised blood. This sequence originates from a man between 18 and 35 years old in good health.

At the DNA level, the sequence is TGTGCCACTCGCCCTGACGGAAACTATGGCTACACCTTC. This encodes CATRPDGNYGYTF. The V gene is TRBV28 and the J gene is TRBJ1-2, with no D gene named confidently. Per the germline V gene, MDHEN is the CDR1 and SYDVKM is the CDR2. The CDR3 covers 13 residues, taking in both the cysteine and the phenylalanine. The DNA shown is the 39-base CDR3, in frame from base 1. The trim is 10 bases for V and 2 bases for J, with a gap of 14 bases between the germline ends.